Listed below are T cell receptor beta chains from one sample, sequenced in a study of blood T cell repertoires in COVID-19. Profiling relied on immunoSEQ multiplex PCR, and the TCRdb table lists in-frame clones only, not all of them. The sample records 250,000 to 350,000 clones, about nine tenths being singletons. Material: PBMCs or T cells enriched from blood (not recorded which). Receptor source: a young woman who had recovered from COVID-19. CDR3s include the opening cysteine and the closing phenylalanine or tryptophan. A D gene is named only where the DNA matches it firmly. Size values are once, few and many counts, or a class for expanded clones, and some rows have none.

clone size: NA; D gene: NA; J gene: TRBJ1-6; V gene: TRBV10-2; CDR3 DNA: TGCGCCAGCAGTCCACACGGACAGACCAATTCACCCCTCCACTTT; CDR3 protein: CASSPHGQTNSPLHF
clone size: NA; D gene: NA; J gene: TRBJ1-2; V gene: TRBV4-1; CDR3 DNA: TGCGCCAGCAGCCAGGGCAGGGTCGATGGCTACACCTTC; CDR3 protein: CASSQGRVDGYTF
clone size: once; D gene: TRBD1; J gene: TRBJ1-4; V gene: TRBV7-2; CDR3 DNA: TGTGCCAGCAGCCTTGGAATCTTGCGGGACAGGGGATACGAAAAACTGTTTTTT; CDR3 protein: CASSLGILRDRGYEKLFF
clone size: NA; D gene: TRBD1; J gene: TRBJ2-1; V gene: TRBV27; CDR3 DNA: TGTGCCAGCAGTCCGACCCGGACAGGGGCGACTGGCAATGAGCAGTTCTTC; CDR3 protein: CASSPTRTGATGNEQFF
clone size: NA; D gene: TRBD1; J gene: TRBJ1-3; V gene: TRBV19; CDR3 DNA: TGTGCCAGTAGTGCCCTTCCGGGACAGGGGGCCGGAGGAAACACCATATATTTT; CDR3 protein: CASSALPGQGAGGNTIYF
clone size: NA; D gene: TRBD2; J gene: TRBJ2-3; V gene: TRBV9; CDR3 DNA: TGTGCCAGCAGTGCGAGCGGGAGCGGGGCAGATACGCAGTATTTT; CDR3 protein: CASSASGSGADTQYF
clone size: NA; D gene: NA; J gene: TRBJ1-2; V gene: TRBV5-4; CDR3 DNA: TGTGCCAGCAGCCGAGGTAGAAACTATGGCTACACCTTC; CDR3 protein: CASSRGRNYGYTF
clone size: NA; D gene: NA; J gene: TRBJ2-5; V gene: TRBV24-1; CDR3 DNA: TGTGCCACCAGGGGCGAGGGTCAAGAGACCCAGTACTTC; CDR3 protein: CATRGEGQETQYF
clone size: NA; D gene: TRBD2; J gene: TRBJ2-2; V gene: TRBV6-5; CDR3 DNA: TGTGCCAGCAGTTATTCAGCGGGGGATTACACCGGGGAGCTGTTTTTT; CDR3 protein: CASSYSAGDYTGELFF
clone size: NA; D gene: NA; J gene: TRBJ1-3; V gene: TRBV20-1; CDR3 DNA: TGCGGGTCCAGGTCCGTTAACACCATATATTTT; CDR3 protein: CGSRSVNTIYF
clone size: NA; D gene: NA; J gene: TRBJ2-2; V gene: TRBV5-1; CDR3 DNA: TGCGCCAGCAGTCCTACGGGGGGCGCGAACGGGGAGCTGTTTTTT; CDR3 protein: CASSPTGGANGELFF
clone size: NA; D gene: NA; J gene: TRBJ1-1; V gene: TRBV7-9; CDR3 DNA: TGTGCCAGCAGCAGCCGGGGGGATAAGAACACTGAAGCTTTCTTT; CDR3 protein: CASSSRGDKNTEAFF
clone size: NA; D gene: TRBD1; J gene: TRBJ1-2; V gene: TRBV5-4; CDR3 DNA: TGTGCCAGCAGCCCCCGACAGGGGGATGGCTATGGCTACACCTTC; CDR3 protein: CASSPRQGDGYGYTF
clone size: once; D gene: TRBD1; J gene: TRBJ2-3; V gene: TRBV5-1; CDR3 DNA: TGCGCCAGCAGCTCGACAGGGGAGGGCACAGATACGCAGTATTTT; CDR3 protein: CASSSTGEGTDTQYF
clone size: NA; D gene: NA; J gene: TRBJ2-7; V gene: TRBV6-5; CDR3 DNA: TGTGCCAGCACACCGGGACAAACCTACGAGCAGTACTTC; CDR3 protein: CASTPGQTYEQYF
clone size: NA; D gene: NA; J gene: TRBJ1-2; V gene: TRBV28; CDR3 DNA: TGTGCCAGCAGTTTATCCGACTATGGCTACACCTTC; CDR3 protein: CASSLSDYGYTF
clone size: NA; D gene: NA; J gene: TRBJ2-2; V gene: TRBV2; CDR3 DNA: TGTGCCAGCAGCAGGGACATCCCGAACACCGGGGAGCTGTTTTTT; CDR3 protein: CASSRDIPNTGELFF
clone size: NA; D gene: NA; J gene: TRBJ2-2; V gene: TRBV5-1; CDR3 DNA: TGCGCCAGCAGCTTCTTTGGCGGGAAGAACACCGGGGAGCTGTTTTTT; CDR3 protein: CASSFFGGKNTGELFF
clone size: NA; D gene: NA; J gene: TRBJ2-7; V gene: TRBV27; CDR3 DNA: TGTGCCAGCAGTTTAGCAGGGATCCTCTACGAGCAGTACTTC; CDR3 protein: CASSLAGILYEQYF
clone size: NA; D gene: NA; J gene: TRBJ2-1; V gene: TRBV7-8; CDR3 DNA: TGTGCCAGCAGCTTAACGACGGGGGTTGAGCAGTTCTTC; CDR3 protein: CASSLTTGVEQFF
clone size: NA; D gene: TRBD2; J gene: TRBJ2-1; V gene: TRBV28; CDR3 DNA: TGTGCCAGCAGTCTCCCAACCGGGACTAGGAACTACAATGAGCAGTTCTTC; CDR3 protein: CASSLPTGTRNYNEQFF
clone size: NA; D gene: TRBD2; J gene: TRBJ2-2; V gene: TRBV30; CDR3 DNA: TGTGCCTGGGGGCTGAGGCGGGGGTCCGGGGAGCTGTTTTTT; CDR3 protein: CAWGLRRGSGELFF
clone size: NA; D gene: NA; J gene: TRBJ2-4; V gene: TRBV7-2; CDR3 DNA: TGTGCCAGCAGCTTACGGGCAGGGGACATTCAGTACTTC; CDR3 protein: CASSLRAGDIQYF
clone size: NA; D gene: TRBD2; J gene: TRBJ2-7; V gene: TRBV7-9; CDR3 DNA: TGTGCCAGCAGCTTAGATGTCCGGGGGGGCGAGCAGTACTTC; CDR3 protein: CASSLDVRGGEQYF
clone size: NA; D gene: NA; J gene: TRBJ2-3; V gene: TRBV9; CDR3 DNA: TGTGCCAGCAGCCCCCTTGCGACAGATACGCAGTATTTT; CDR3 protein: CASSPLATDTQYF
clone size: NA; D gene: NA; J gene: TRBJ2-1; V gene: TRBV5-4; CDR3 DNA: TGTGCCAGCAGCAACGCCGGGAGCCCCATCAACCTCTCCTACAATGAGCAGTTCTTC; CDR3 protein: CASSNAGSPINLSYNEQFF
clone size: NA; D gene: NA; J gene: TRBJ1-1; V gene: TRBV5-4; CDR3 DNA: TGTGCCAGCAGCACCCGGGACACTGAAGCTTTCTTT; CDR3 protein: CASSTRDTEAFF
clone size: NA; D gene: NA; J gene: TRBJ1-1; V gene: TRBV30; CDR3 DNA: TGTGCCTGGACAGGCCCTGAGACTGAAGCTTTCTTT; CDR3 protein: CAWTGPETEAFF
clone size: NA; D gene: TRBD2; J gene: TRBJ2-1; V gene: TRBV7-3; CDR3 DNA: TGTGCCAGCAGCCCAGGCCTTAGCGGGGCTCAGGGGAATGAGCAGTTCTTC; CDR3 protein: CASSPGLSGAQGNEQFF
clone size: NA; D gene: NA; J gene: TRBJ2-7; V gene: TRBV15; CDR3 DNA: TGTGCCACCAGCAGAGATAGATCCTACGAGCAGTACTTC; CDR3 protein: CATSRDRSYEQYF
clone size: NA; D gene: TRBD2; J gene: TRBJ2-3; V gene: TRBV7-8; CDR3 DNA: TGTGCCAGCACCAACAGTTGGGTTAGCGGGAGGGAAAGCACAGATACGCAGTATTTT; CDR3 protein: CASTNSWVSGRESTDTQYF
clone size: NA; D gene: NA; J gene: TRBJ2-1; V gene: TRBV7-3; CDR3 DNA: TGTGCCAGCAGCTTATCGGCGGCAAACAATGAGCAGTTCTTC; CDR3 protein: CASSLSAANNEQFF
clone size: NA; D gene: NA; J gene: TRBJ1-2; V gene: TRBV3-1/TRBV3-2; CDR3 DNA: TGTGCCAGCAGCCAAGGAGCGGGGCCACATGTAGTTGGCTACACCTTC; CDR3 protein: CASSQGAGPHVVGYTF
clone size: NA; D gene: TRBD1; J gene: TRBJ1-4; V gene: TRBV2; CDR3 DNA: TGTGCCAGCAGTGACCTGGACAGGGGTGGGGAAAAACTGTTTTTT; CDR3 protein: CASSDLDRGGEKLFF
clone size: NA; D gene: NA; J gene: TRBJ1-6; V gene: TRBV18; CDR3 DNA: TGTGCCAGCTACCTAGGGGTTAATTCACCCCTCCACTTT; CDR3 protein: CASYLGVNSPLHF
clone size: NA; D gene: NA; J gene: TRBJ1-2; V gene: TRBV3-1/TRBV3-2; CDR3 DNA: TGTGCCAGCAGCCTTCAGGGCGACTATGGCTACACCTTC; CDR3 protein: CASSLQGDYGYTF
clone size: NA; D gene: NA; J gene: TRBJ1-3; V gene: TRBV15; CDR3 DNA: TGTGCCACCAGCAGAAATTGGCGGGGTCCGGGCGAGGTGTCTGGAAACACCATATATTTT; CDR3 protein: CATSRNWRGPGEVSGNTIYF
clone size: NA; D gene: TRBD1; J gene: TRBJ1-5; V gene: TRBV7-2; CDR3 DNA: TGTGCCAGCAGCACCTGGACAGGGGCTTATAGCAATCAGCCCCAGCATTTT; CDR3 protein: CASSTWTGAYSNQPQHF
clone size: NA; D gene: NA; J gene: TRBJ1-1; V gene: TRBV15; CDR3 DNA: TGTGCCACCAGCACTTACTGGACAGAAATGAACACTGAAGCTTTCTTT; CDR3 protein: CATSTYWTEMNTEAFF
clone size: NA; D gene: TRBD2; J gene: TRBJ2-2; V gene: TRBV9; CDR3 DNA: TGTGCCAGCAGCGTAGCTTACGGGGGGGCCACCGGGGAGCTGTTTTTT; CDR3 protein: CASSVAYGGATGELFF
clone size: once; D gene: NA; J gene: TRBJ1-3; V gene: TRBV4-1; CDR3 DNA: TGCGCCAGCAGCCACCTGTTAGCGAGCGGAAACACCATATATTTT; CDR3 protein: CASSHLLASGNTIYF
clone size: NA; D gene: TRBD1; J gene: TRBJ1-1; V gene: TRBV9; CDR3 DNA: TGTGCCAGCGGAGGACAGGGCATAGGAAACACTGAAGCTTTCTTT; CDR3 protein: CASGGQGIGNTEAFF